These T cell receptor beta chains were read from a single sample in a study of blood T cell repertoires in COVID-19. Sequenced by immunoSEQ multiplex PCR; TCRdb stores in-frame clones only, minus some. The sample includes over 200,000 clones, 80% to 90% of them seen just once. Sequenced material: PBMCs or T cells enriched from blood (not recorded which). Source of these receptors: a man aged 35 to 55 who had recovered from COVID-19. Each CDR3 is given with its conserved first and last residue. The order of the fields is D gene, V gene, J gene, clone size, CDR3 protein, CDR3 DNA. A D gene is named only where the DNA matches it firmly. Some rows have no size entry. The others give once, few or many, or a class for an expanded clone.

TRBD1	TRBV3-1/TRBV3-2	TRBJ2-3	-	CASSHRQGFADTQYF	TGTGCCAGCAGCCACCGACAGGGTTTTGCAGATACGCAGTATTTT
-	TRBV28	TRBJ2-7	few	CASSSSGSWWRGSYEQYF	-
-	TRBV29-1	TRBJ2-7	-	CSVELYMTGVGGEQYF	TGCAGCGTTGAGCTTTATATGACGGGAGTGGGTGGGGAGCAGTACTTC
-	TRBV6-5	TRBJ2-7	-	CAVLRDSTSHEQYF	TGTGCCGTCTTGCGGGACAGCACATCTCACGAGCAGTACTTC
-	TRBV25-1	TRBJ1-6	-	CASSAPGLGSLALHF	TGTGCCAGCAGTGCTCCGGGACTGGGGAGTTTGGCCCTCCACTTT
TRBD1	TRBV6-5	TRBJ1-2	-	CASSTGNDRAYGYTF	TGTGCCAGCAGTACTGGTAATGACAGGGCCTATGGCTACACCTTC
-	TRBV5-1	TRBJ2-7	-	CASSLGTFDYEQYF	TGCGCCAGCAGCTTGGGGACATTCGACTACGAGCAGTACTTC
TRBD2	TRBV5-4	TRBJ2-5	-	CASSLELARIETQYF	TGTGCCAGCAGCTTGGAACTAGCGAGGATAGAGACCCAGTACTTC
-	TRBV27	TRBJ2-7	once	CASSLSGYGYEQYF	TGTGCCAGCAGTTTAAGCGGCTACGGATACGAGCAGTACTTC
TRBD1	TRBV3-1/TRBV3-2	TRBJ1-1	-	CASRGTGGKEAFF	TGTGCCAGCAGGGGGACAGGGGGCAAAGAAGCTTTCTTT
-	TRBV7-9	TRBJ2-1	-	CASSSVRLVTGNEQFF	TGTGCCAGCAGCTCAGTCAGATTGGTCACGGGCAATGAGCAGTTCTTC
-	TRBV7-6	TRBJ2-2	-	CASSPPEEGNTGELFF	TGTGCCAGCAGCCCACCCGAGGAGGGCAACACCGGGGAGCTGTTTTTT
TRBD1	TRBV28	TRBJ1-1	-	CASSLTGEGTEAFF	TGTGCCAGCAGCCTGACAGGGGAAGGGACTGAAGCTTTCTTT
-	TRBV5-1	TRBJ1-4	once	CASSSDGSPNEKLFF	TGCGCCAGCAGCTCCGACGGGAGCCCTAATGAAAAACTGTTTTTT
-	TRBV11-3	TRBJ2-7	once	CASSPRGGLTYEQYF	TGTGCCAGCAGCCCTAGGGGGGGACTAACCTACGAGCAGTACTTC
-	TRBV6-5	TRBJ2-7	-	CASSYYLQGGNEQYF	TGTGCCAGCAGTTATTATTTACAGGGTGGGAACGAGCAGTACTTC